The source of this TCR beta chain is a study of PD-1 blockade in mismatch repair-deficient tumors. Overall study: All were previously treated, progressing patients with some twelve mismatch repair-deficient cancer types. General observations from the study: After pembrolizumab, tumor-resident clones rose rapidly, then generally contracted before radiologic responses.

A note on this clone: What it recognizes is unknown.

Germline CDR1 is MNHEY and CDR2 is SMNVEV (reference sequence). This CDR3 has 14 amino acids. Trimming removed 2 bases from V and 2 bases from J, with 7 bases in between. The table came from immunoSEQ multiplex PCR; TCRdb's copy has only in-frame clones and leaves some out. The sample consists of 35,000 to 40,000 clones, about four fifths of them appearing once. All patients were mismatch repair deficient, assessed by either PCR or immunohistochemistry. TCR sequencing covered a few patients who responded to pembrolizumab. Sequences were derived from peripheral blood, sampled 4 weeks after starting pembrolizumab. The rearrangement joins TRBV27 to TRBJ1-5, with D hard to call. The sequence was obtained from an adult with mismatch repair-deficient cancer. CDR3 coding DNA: TGTGCCAGCAGTTTAAACATGGGCAATCAGCCCCAGCATTTT. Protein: CASSLNMGNQPQHF.